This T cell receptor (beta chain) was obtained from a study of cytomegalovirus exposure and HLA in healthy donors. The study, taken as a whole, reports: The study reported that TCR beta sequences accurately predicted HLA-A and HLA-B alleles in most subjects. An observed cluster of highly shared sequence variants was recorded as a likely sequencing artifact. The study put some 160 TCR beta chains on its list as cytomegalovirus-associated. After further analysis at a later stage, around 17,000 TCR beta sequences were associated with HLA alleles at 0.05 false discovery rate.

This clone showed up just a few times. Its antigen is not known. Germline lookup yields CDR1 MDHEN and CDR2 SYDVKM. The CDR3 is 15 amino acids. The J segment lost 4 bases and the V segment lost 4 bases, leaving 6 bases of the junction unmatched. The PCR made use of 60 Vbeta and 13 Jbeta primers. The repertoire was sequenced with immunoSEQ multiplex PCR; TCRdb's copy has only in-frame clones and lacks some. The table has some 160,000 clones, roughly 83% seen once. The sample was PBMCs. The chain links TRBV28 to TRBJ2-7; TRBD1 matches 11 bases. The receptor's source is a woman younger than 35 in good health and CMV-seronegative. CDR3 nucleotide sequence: TGTGCCAGCAGTTCCCCGGACAGGGGGCGTTACGAGCAGTACTTC. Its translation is CASSSPDRGRYEQYF.